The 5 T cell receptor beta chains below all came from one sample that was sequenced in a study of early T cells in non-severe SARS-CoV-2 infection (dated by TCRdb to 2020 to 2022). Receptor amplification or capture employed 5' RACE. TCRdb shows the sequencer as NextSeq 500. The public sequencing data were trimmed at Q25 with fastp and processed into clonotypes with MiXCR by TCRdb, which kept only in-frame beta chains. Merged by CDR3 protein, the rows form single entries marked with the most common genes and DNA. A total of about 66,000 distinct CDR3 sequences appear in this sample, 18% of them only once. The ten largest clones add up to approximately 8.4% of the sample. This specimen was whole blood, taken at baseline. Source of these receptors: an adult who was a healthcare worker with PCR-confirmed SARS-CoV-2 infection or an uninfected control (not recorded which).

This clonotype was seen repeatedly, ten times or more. CDR3 sequence (DNA): TGTGCCAGCAGCGCCCCTGGGCCAGGGGGCTTCGGCTACACCTTC. Protein sequence: CASSAPGPGGFGYTF. The chain is built from TRBV5-6 and TRBJ1-2, with TRBD1 identical over 8 bases. Germline V gives CDR1 SGHDT, CDR2 YYEEEE. The CDR3 covers 15 residues. The V and J ends lost 4 bases and 8 bases, in that order; junction bases with no gene match: 13. Full variable domain (outside the CDR3, taken from reference TRBV5-6 and TRBJ1-2): DAGVTQSPTHLIKTRGQQVTLRCSPKSGHDTVSWYQQALGQGPQFIFQYYEEEERQRGNFPDRFSGHQFPNYSSELNVNALLLGDSALYLCASSAPGPGGFGYTFGSGTRLTVV.

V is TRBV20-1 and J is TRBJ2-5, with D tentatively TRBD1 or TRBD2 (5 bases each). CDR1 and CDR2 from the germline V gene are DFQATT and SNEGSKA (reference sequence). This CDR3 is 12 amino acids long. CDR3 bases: TGCAGCACAGGAGGAATCCGGGAGACCCAGTACTTC. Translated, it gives CSTGGIRETQYF.

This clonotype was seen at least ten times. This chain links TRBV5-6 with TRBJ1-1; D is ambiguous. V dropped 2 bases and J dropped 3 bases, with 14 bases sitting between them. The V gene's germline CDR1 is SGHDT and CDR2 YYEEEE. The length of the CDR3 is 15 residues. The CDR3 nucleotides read TGTGCCAGCAGCTTTGAAGGGAGGTCGTACACTGAAGCTTTCTTT. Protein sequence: CASSFEGRSYTEAFF.

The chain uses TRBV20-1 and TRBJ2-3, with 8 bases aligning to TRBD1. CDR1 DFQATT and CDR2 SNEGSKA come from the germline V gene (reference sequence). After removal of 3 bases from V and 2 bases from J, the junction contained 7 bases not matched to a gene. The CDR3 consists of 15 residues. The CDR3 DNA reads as TGCAGTGCTAGCCTTCACAGGGGGTCCACAGATACGCAGTATTTT. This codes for CSASLHRGSTDTQYF.

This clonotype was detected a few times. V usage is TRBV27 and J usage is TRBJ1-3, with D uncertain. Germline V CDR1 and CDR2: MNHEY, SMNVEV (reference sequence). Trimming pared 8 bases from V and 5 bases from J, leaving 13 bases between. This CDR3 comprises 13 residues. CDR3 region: CASGSPLRNTIYF. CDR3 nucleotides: TGTGCCAGCGGTTCTCCACTGAGAAACACCATATATTTT.